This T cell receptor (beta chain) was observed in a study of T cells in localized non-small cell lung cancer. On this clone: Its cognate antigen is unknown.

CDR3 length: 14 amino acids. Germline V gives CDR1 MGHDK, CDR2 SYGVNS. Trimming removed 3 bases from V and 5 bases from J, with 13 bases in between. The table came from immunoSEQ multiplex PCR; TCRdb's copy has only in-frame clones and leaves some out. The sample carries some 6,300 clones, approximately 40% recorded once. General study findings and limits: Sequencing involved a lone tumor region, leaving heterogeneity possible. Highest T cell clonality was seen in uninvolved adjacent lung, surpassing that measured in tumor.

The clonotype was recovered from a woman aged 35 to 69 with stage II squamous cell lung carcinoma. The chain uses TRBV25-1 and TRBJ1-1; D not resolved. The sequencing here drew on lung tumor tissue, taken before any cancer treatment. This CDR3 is CASSEKGLRTEAFF. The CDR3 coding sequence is TGTGCCAGCAGTGAGAAGGGTCTGAGGACTGAAGCTTTCTTT.